The entry below gives a single TCR beta chain sequence along with its context. Its recognized antigen is unknown. The missing CDR3 end, 3 residues past where the read stops, is filled in from the germline J gene. At the junction V is shortened by 3 bases and J by 4 bases; bases outside the gene matches: 7. Counted from cysteine to phenylalanine, this CDR3 has 15 amino acids. Sequencing covers 36 bases of the CDR3, shown here with the frame starting at base 1. CDR1 and CDR2 (KGHSH, LQKENI) derive from the germline V gene. The sample originates from a study of T cells in women clearing cervical HPV infection (dated by TCRdb to about 2018). For the study in its entirety: The cases were 25 or so women with histologically confirmed HPV16-related CIN3 or worse, and 2 of these cases were invasive cancers. Controls were over 20 women whose single incident HPV16 infection cleared within 12 months without precancer or cancer developing. Case blood was taken at the visit when the lesion was first identified, whereas control blood was taken when infection was no longer detected. Among cases, blood sampling occurred a median of about 150 days after lesion detection, with an interquartile range of roughly 85 to 210 days. HLA typing was available for only a few women, so HLA type could not be excluded as a confounder. Nested within Costa Rica's Guanacaste HPV Natural History Study, an exploratory proof-of-principle case-control study compared TCR repertoires across cervical HPV16 outcomes. Cases were matched to controls by age within five years and by the year the sample was collected. Cases had a median age of around 34 years compared with 37 to 45 for controls, and baseline characteristics showed no significant differences between the groups. The parent cohort enrolled 10,000 or so women aged 18 or older in Guanacaste, Costa Rica, during about 1992 to 1995 and followed them for less than 9 years. Five blinded duplicates per group were added as quality controls, giving around 60 samples: 50 participants and ten or so replicates.

The immunoSEQ assay used multiplex PCR to amplify TCR beta CDR3 regions from an average of roughly 1.2 ug of genomic DNA per sample. To correct primer bias, the assay used a complete synthetic TCR repertoire to set an amplification baseline. The amplicons were sequenced using the Illumina platform. Regarding the original processing steps: Sequence errors were corrected by clustering with frequency ratios and a modified nearest-neighbor algorithm, and the sequences were then analyzed in the immunoSEQ Analyzer using IMGT gene definitions. At each rarefaction depth, TCR richness and evenness were averaged across 20 rarefaction repeats, and samples with fewer sequences than that depth were excluded. Wilcoxon rank sum tests with FDR correction were used to compare V, D and J gene relative abundances between the groups. In the blinded duplicates, the intraclass correlation was about 95% for TCR richness and averaged 76.4% across around 66 gene segments. TCRdb carries this immuneACCESS record with in-frame sequences only. Its versions omit some clonotypes, under half of them owing to an unresolved V gene in the studies checked, with the rest unexplained. V and J calls and clone size are as listed in that table; D and trimming were resolved from the DNA. The sample table includes some 46,000 clones. The leading ten clones occupy 35% to 45% of the sample.

Results the study describes overall, beyond this receptor: Cases had lower TRBV6-7 relative abundance than controls (roughly 0.12% versus 0.17%; Bonferroni P = 0.0008). Because T-cell numbers per sample were unknown, differences in richness could reflect varying T-cell content rather than repertoire biology. By combining richness with V gene abundances, random forest classifiers separated cases from controls with an estimated AUC of about 0.83. CIN3+ cases had significantly higher TCR repertoire richness than controls across sequencing depths, but evenness did not differ between the groups. Because of the cross-sectional design, the study could not determine whether the associations came before infection or resulted from infection, and neither effector/memory subsets nor HPV-specific T cells were isolated.

Every participant had a single incident cervical HPV16 infection, and women with prevalent HPV16 infections were excluded. Cervical HPV DNA was detected with MY09/MY11 PCR, and genotyping was done by dot-blot hybridization. More than 14 mL of heparinized blood were centrifuged, and the buffy coat was split into aliquots, frozen at -30 degrees C, and then kept at -80 degrees C. Genomic DNA was extracted from buffy coat specimens using QIAGEN kits. The receptor's source is a woman aged 18-69 years with a cervical HPV16 infection that either progressed to CIN3+ or cleared (not recorded which). The rearranged chain carries TRBV18 and TRBJ2-3, with TRBD2 matching 7 junction bases. The specimen sequenced was blood buffy coat. CDR3 bases read: TGTGCCAGCTCACCGGTGGGCGGGAGCGCAGATACG. This yields the protein CASSPVGGSADT. From start to end, the CDR3 is CASSPVGGSADTQYF.